Below are 11 T cell receptor beta chains sequenced from a single sample in a study of early T cells in non-severe SARS-CoV-2 infection. MiXCR was run by TCRdb on the 5' RACE reads, yielding one entry per CDR3 protein. The sample holds tens of thousands of distinct CDR3 sequences, approximately 14% seen once. The starting material was whole blood, obtained at baseline. These TCRs come from an adult who was a healthcare worker with PCR-confirmed SARS-CoV-2 infection or an uninfected control (not recorded which).

The sample holds a few counts of this clonotype. This sequence joins TRBV24-1 and TRBJ2-2, with a possible D match to TRBD2 (5 bases). V lost 2 bases, J lost 7 bases, and 13 bases lay in between. Germline-derived CDR1 and CDR2 are KGHDR and SFDVKD. The CDR3 is 15 amino acids. The DNA of the CDR3 is TGTGCCACCAGTGATTCGACACTAGGGAACGGGGAGCTGTTTTTT. Translating gives CATSDSTLGNGELFF.

This clonotype was counted at least ten times. This chain joins TRBV2 and TRBJ2-7, with 7 bases lining up with TRBD2. Trimming at V came to 10 bases and at J to 5 bases, leaving 17 bases not matched to a gene. CDR3 length: 15 residues. Germline V gives CDR1 SNHLY, CDR2 FYNNEI. DNA of the CDR3: TGTGCCAATCCGGACCGGGAGCGGGAAATCAACGAGCAGTACTTC. This translates into CANPDREREINEQYF. Drawing the rest from reference TRBV2 and TRBJ2-7, the complete variable domain is EPEVTQTPSHQVTQMGQEVILRCVPISNHLYFYWYRQILGQKVEFLVSFYNNEISEKSEIFDDQFSVERPDGSNFTLKIRSTKLEDSAMYFCANPDREREINEQYFGPGTRLTVT.

V usage is TRBV5-1 and J usage is TRBJ2-3, with 7 nucleotides matching TRBD1. The CDR3 runs to 15 residues. The ends lost 3 bases at V and 0 bases at J; junction bases unmatched: 4. Germline V gene sequence: CDR1 SGHRS, CDR2 YFSETQ. The CDR3 DNA follows: TGCGCCAGCAGCTCACCGGGACAGAGCACAGATACGCAGTATTTT. It is translated as CASSSPGQSTDTQYF.

There are a few counts of this clonotype. V usage is TRBV5-1 and J usage is TRBJ2-5; D is possibly TRBD1 (6 bases). Trimming pared 1 base from V and 4 bases from J, leaving 11 bases between. The CDR3 length is 14 residues. CDR1 is SGHRS, CDR2 YFSETQ, per germline. The CDR3 reads CASSLTGLGETQYF. In DNA form, the CDR3 reads TGCGCCAGCAGCTTGACAGGGTTGGGAGAGACCCAGTACTTC. Complete variable domain (other parts from reference TRBV5-1 and TRBJ2-5): KAGVTQTPRYLIKTRGQQVTLSCSPISGHRSVSWYQQTPGQGLQFLFEYFSETQRNKGNFPGRFSGRQFSNSRSEMNVSTLELGDSALYLCASSLTGLGETQYFGPGTRLLVL.

The chain has TRBV29-1 and TRBJ2-3, with TRBD2 identical over 9 bases. Germline assignment: CDR1 SQVTM and CDR2 ANQGSEA. Germline trimming cut 4 bases from V and 0 bases from J; bases unmatched to any gene: 14. The CDR3 runs to 18 residues. The CDR3 coding sequence is TGCAGCGTTGGCGGGAGGGGGTCCGAAGAATCTAGCACAGATACGCAGTATTTT. This translates into CSVGGRGSEESSTDTQYF.

This clonotype was seen more than once but under ten times. The V gene is TRBV28, the J gene TRBJ1-2; 9 nucleotides match TRBD1. Germline-derived CDR1 and CDR2 are MDHEN and SYDVKM. The CDR3 is 16 amino acids. After removal of 1 base from V and 6 bases from J, the junction contained 9 bases not matched to a gene. This CDR3 is CASSLSRGQGLNGYTF. The CDR3 nucleotides read TGTGCCAGCAGTTTATCCCGCGGACAGGGGCTGAATGGCTACACCTTC.

The V and J genes are TRBV4-1 and TRBJ2-2; 12 bases are a match to TRBD2. V gave up 5 bases and J gave up 1 base; unmatched junction bases: 5. CDR3 size: 17 residues. The germline V gene encodes CDR1 MGHRA and CDR2 YSYEKL. The CDR3 nucleotides are TGCGCCAGCAGCTCCCGGACTAGCGGGAAGAACACCGGGGAGCTGTTTTTT. Amino acids: CASSSRTSGKNTGELFF.

The chain joins TRBV2 to TRBJ2-1, with 9 bases that match TRBD2. The CDR3 totals 13 residues. Trimming cost V 6 bases and J 9 bases; bases outside gene matches: 6. The germline gives CDR1 SNHLY, CDR2 FYNNEI. This CDR3 is CASRGDSGSEQFF. The CDR3 DNA reads TGTGCCAGCAGAGGGGATAGCGGGAGTGAGCAGTTCTTC.

Only a few counts were recorded for this clonotype. The DNA for the CDR3 is TGCAGCGTTTTGGACGGGGGCAATGAAAAACTGTTTTTT. As protein: CSVLDGGNEKLFF. The chain is built from TRBV29-1 and TRBJ1-4, with D tentatively TRBD1 (6 bases). The CDR3 has 13 residues. Trimming shortened V by 5 bases and J by 5 bases, and 12 bases separated the two germline ends. Germline lookup yields CDR1 SQVTM and CDR2 ANQGSEA.

J is TRBJ2-1 and V is TRBV4-2; TRBD2 matches at 9 bases. V gave up 0 bases and J gave up 3 bases; unmatched junction bases: 3. The CDR3 is 16 amino acids. Germline CDR1 and CDR2: LGHNA and YNFKEQ. The CDR3 here is CASSQEVAGVYNEQFF. CDR3 DNA sequence: TGTGCCAGCAGCCAAGAAGTAGCGGGAGTCTACAATGAGCAGTTCTTC.

This clonotype was seen only a few times. This chain joins TRBV6-5 and TRBJ2-7; D unclear. V dropped 0 bases and J dropped 3 bases, with 6 bases sitting between them. The CDR3 length is 13 residues. The V gene's germline CDR1 is MNHEY and CDR2 SVGAGI. The CDR3 loop is CASSYSRYYEQYF. The CDR3 DNA reads TGTGCCAGCAGTTACTCGAGATACTACGAGCAGTACTTC.